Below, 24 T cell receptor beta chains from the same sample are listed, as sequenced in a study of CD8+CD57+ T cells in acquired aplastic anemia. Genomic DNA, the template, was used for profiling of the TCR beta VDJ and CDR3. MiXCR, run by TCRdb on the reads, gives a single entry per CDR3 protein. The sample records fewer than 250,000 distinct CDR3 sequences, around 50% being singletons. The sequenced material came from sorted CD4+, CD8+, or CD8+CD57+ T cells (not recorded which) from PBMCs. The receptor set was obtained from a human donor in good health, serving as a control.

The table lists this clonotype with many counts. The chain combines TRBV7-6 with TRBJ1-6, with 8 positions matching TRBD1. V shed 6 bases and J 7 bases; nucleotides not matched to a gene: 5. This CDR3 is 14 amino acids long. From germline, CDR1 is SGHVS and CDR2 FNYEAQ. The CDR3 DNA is TGTGCCAGCAGTTCAGACAGGGGCAATTCACCCCTCCACTTT. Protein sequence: CASSSDRGNSPLHF.

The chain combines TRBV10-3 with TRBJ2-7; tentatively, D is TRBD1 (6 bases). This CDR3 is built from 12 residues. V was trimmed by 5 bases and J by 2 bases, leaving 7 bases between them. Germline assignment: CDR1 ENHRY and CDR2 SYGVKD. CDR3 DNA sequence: TGTGCCATCAGTCGGGACACCTACGAGCAGTACTTC. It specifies CAISRDTYEQYF.

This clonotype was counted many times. The CDR3 bases are TGCAGCGTAACTAGCGGGGGGGCCTACGAGCAGTACTTC. Amino acids: CSVTSGGAYEQYF. This chain uses TRBV29-1 with TRBJ2-7; 13 bases match TRBD2. Germline trimming cut 6 bases from V and 2 bases from J; bases unmatched to any gene: 1. This CDR3 has 13 amino acids. Germline V gene data show CDR1 as SQVTM and CDR2 as ANQGSEA.

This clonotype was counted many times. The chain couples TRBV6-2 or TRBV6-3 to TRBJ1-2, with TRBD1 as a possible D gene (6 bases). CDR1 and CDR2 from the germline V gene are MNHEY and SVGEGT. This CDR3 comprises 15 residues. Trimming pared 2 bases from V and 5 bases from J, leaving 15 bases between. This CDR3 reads CASSYVLGARYGYTF. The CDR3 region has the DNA TGTGCCAGCAGTTACGTGTTGGGGGCGCGTTATGGCTACACCTTC.

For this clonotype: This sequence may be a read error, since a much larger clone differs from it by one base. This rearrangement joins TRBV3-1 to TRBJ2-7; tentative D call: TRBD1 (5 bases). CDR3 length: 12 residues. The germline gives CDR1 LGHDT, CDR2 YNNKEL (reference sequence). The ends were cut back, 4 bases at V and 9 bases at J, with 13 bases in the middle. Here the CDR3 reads CASSLRYRSQYF. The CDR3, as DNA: TGTGCCAGCAGCCTCCGGTACAGGTCGCAGTACTTC.

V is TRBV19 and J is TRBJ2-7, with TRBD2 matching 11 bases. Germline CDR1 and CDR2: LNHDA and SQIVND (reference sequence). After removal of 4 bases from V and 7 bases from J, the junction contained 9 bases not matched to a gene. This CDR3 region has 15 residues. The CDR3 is CASSNSGGAPPEQYF. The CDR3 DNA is TGTGCCAGTAGTAATAGCGGGGGGGCCCCCCCTGAGCAGTACTTC.

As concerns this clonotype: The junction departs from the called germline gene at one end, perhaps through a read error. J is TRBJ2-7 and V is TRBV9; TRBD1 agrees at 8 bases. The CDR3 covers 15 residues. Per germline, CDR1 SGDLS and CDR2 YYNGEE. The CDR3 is CVSSPRTGSVYELYF. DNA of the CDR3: TGTGTCAGCAGCCCCCGGACAGGGAGCGTGTACGAGCTGTACTTC.

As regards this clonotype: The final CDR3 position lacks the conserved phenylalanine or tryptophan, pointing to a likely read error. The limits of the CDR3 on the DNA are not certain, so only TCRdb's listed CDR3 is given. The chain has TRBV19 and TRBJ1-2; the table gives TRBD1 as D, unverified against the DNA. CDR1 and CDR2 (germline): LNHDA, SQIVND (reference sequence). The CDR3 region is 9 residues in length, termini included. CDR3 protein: CASSRSGDR.

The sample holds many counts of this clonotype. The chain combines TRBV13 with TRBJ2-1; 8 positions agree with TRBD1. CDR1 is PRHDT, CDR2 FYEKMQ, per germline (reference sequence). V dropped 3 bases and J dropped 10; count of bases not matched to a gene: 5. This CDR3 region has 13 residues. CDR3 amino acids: CASSLSRDREQFF. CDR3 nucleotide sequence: TGTGCCAGCAGCTTGTCCCGGGACAGGGAGCAGTTCTTC.

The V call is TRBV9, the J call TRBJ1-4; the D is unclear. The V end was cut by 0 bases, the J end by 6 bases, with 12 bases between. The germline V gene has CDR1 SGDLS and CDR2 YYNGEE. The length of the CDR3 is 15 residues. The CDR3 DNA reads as TGTGCCAGCAGCGTAGGGGCGGATGAATATGAAAAACTGTTTTTT. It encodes CASSVGADEYEKLFF. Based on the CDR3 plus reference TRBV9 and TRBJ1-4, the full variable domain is DSGVTQTPKHLITATGQRVTLRCSPRSGDLSVYWYQQSLDQGLQFLIQYYNGEERAKGNILERFSAQQFPDLHSELNLSSLELGDSALYFCASSVGADEYEKLFFGSGTQLSVL.

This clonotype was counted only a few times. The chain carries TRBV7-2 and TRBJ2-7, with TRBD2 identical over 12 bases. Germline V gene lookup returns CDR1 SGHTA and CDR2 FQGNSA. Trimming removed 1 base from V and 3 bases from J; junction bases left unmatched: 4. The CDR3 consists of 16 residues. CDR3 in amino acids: CASSLDTSGRNYEQYV. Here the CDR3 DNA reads TGTGCCAGCAGCTTAGACACTAGCGGGAGGAACTACGAGCAGTACGTC.

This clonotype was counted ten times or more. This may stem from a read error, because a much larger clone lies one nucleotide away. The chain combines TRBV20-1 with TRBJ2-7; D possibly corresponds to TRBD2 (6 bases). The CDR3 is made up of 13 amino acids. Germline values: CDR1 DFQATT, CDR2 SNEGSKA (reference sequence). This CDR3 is CSARGNSGYGQYF. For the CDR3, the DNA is TGCAGTGCTAGAGGAAATAGCGGCTACGGGCAGTACTTC.

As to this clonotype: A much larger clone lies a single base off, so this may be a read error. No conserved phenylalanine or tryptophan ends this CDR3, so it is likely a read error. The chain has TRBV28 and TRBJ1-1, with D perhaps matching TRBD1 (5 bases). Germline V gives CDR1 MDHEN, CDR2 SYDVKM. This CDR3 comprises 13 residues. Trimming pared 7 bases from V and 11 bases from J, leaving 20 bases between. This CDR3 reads CASILGQGRGAFS. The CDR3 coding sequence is TGTGCCAGCATCCTAGGGCAGGGACGGGGGGCTTTCTCT.

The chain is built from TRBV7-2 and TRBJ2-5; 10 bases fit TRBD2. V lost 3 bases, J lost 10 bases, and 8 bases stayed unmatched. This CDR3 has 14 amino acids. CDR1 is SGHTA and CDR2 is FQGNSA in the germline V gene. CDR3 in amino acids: CASSFASGGRLQYF. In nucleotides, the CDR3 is TGTGCCAGCAGCTTCGCTAGCGGGGGTCGTCTCCAGTACTTC.

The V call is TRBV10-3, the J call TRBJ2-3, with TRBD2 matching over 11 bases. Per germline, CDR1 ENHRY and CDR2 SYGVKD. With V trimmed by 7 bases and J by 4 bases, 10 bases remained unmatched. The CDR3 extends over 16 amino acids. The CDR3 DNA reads TGTGCCATCAATTCGCCGATAGCGGGGGGGCCAGATACGCAGTATTTT. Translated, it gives CAINSPIAGGPDTQYF.

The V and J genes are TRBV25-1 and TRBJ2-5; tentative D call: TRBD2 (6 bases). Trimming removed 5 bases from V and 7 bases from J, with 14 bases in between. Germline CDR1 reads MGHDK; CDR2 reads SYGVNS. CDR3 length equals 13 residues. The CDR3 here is CASSHTSQGTQYF. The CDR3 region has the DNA TGTGCCAGCAGTCACACTAGCCAGGGGACCCAGTACTTC.

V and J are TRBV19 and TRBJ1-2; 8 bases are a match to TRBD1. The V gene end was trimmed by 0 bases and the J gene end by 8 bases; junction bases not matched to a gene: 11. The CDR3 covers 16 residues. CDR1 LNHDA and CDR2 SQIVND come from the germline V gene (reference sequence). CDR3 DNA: TGTGCCAGTAGTATAGACGTTAACCTGGACAGGGAAGGCTACACCTTC. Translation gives CASSIDVNLDREGYTF.

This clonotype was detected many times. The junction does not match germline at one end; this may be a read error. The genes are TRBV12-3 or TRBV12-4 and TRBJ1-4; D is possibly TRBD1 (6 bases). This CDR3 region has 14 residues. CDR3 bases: TGTGCCAGCAGTTGGACAGCGACTACTGAAAAACTGTTTTTT. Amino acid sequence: CASSWTATTEKLFF.

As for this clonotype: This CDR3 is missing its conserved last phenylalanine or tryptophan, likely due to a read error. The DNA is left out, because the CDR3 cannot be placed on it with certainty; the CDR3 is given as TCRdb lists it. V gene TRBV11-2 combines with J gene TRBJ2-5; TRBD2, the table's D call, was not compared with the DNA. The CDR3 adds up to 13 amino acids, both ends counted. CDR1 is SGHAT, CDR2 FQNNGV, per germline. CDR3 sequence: CASSGGPQETQHL.

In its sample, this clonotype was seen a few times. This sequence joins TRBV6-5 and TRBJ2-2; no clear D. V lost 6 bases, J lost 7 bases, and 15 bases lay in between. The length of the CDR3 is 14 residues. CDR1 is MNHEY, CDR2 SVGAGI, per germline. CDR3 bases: TGTGCCAGCAGCTCCAAGTTTGGAGTCGGGGAGCTGTTTTTT. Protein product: CASSSKFGVGELFF.

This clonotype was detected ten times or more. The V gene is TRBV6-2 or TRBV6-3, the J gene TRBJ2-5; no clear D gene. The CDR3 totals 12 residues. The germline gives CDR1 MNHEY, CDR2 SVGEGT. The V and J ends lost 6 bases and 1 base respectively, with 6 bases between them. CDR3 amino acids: CASSWSQETQYF. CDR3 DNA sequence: TGTGCCAGCAGCTGGAGCCAAGAGACCCAGTACTTC.

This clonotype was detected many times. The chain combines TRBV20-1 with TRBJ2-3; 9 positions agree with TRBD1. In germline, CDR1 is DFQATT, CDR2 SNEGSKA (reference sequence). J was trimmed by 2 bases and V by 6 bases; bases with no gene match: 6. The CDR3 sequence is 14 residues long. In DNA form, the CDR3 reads TGCAGTGCCACCGGGACAGGGCCCACAGATACGCAGTATTTT. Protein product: CSATGTGPTDTQYF.

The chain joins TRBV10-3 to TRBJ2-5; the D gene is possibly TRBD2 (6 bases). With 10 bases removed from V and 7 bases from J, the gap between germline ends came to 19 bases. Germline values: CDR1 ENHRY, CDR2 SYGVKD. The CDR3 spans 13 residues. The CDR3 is CATNGPGGVTQYF. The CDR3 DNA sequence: TGTGCCACGAATGGGCCCGGAGGGGTGACCCAGTACTTC.

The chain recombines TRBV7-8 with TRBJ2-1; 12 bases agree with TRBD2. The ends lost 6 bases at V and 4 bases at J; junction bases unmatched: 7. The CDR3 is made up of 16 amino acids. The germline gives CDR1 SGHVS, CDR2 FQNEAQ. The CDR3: CASRPTSGGRYNEQFF. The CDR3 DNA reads TGTGCCAGCAGACCGACTAGCGGGGGCCGTTACAATGAGCAGTTCTTC.